Below, one T cell receptor beta chain is given with its context. Its antigen is not known. The data originate from a study of cytomegalovirus exposure and HLA in healthy donors. Study results and limitations: Evidence from a later analysis indicated that most CMV-associated TCR beta chains looked HLA-restricted. Among TCR beta chains, those listed as cytomegalovirus-associated numbered over 150.

Per the germline V gene, CDR1 is SGHRS and CDR2 is YFSETQ. Trimming at V came to 7 bases and at J to 6 bases, leaving 11 bases not matched to a gene. The CDR3 is 14 amino acids. 60 Vbeta and 13 Jbeta primers were used in PCR. Clones were read by immunoSEQ multiplex PCR, and TCRdb kept only the in-frame ones, dropping some. The data contain 75,000 to 90,000 clones, roughly three quarters of them singletons. The genes are TRBV5-1 and TRBJ2-7, with TRBD1 matching over 9 bases. The receptor was isolated from a middle-aged woman in good health and CMV-seropositive. Sequencing input: PBMCs. CDR3 nucleotide sequence: TGCGCCAGCCAAAGGACAGGGGCGAGGTCCGAGCAGTACTTC. Protein: CASQRTGARSEQYF.